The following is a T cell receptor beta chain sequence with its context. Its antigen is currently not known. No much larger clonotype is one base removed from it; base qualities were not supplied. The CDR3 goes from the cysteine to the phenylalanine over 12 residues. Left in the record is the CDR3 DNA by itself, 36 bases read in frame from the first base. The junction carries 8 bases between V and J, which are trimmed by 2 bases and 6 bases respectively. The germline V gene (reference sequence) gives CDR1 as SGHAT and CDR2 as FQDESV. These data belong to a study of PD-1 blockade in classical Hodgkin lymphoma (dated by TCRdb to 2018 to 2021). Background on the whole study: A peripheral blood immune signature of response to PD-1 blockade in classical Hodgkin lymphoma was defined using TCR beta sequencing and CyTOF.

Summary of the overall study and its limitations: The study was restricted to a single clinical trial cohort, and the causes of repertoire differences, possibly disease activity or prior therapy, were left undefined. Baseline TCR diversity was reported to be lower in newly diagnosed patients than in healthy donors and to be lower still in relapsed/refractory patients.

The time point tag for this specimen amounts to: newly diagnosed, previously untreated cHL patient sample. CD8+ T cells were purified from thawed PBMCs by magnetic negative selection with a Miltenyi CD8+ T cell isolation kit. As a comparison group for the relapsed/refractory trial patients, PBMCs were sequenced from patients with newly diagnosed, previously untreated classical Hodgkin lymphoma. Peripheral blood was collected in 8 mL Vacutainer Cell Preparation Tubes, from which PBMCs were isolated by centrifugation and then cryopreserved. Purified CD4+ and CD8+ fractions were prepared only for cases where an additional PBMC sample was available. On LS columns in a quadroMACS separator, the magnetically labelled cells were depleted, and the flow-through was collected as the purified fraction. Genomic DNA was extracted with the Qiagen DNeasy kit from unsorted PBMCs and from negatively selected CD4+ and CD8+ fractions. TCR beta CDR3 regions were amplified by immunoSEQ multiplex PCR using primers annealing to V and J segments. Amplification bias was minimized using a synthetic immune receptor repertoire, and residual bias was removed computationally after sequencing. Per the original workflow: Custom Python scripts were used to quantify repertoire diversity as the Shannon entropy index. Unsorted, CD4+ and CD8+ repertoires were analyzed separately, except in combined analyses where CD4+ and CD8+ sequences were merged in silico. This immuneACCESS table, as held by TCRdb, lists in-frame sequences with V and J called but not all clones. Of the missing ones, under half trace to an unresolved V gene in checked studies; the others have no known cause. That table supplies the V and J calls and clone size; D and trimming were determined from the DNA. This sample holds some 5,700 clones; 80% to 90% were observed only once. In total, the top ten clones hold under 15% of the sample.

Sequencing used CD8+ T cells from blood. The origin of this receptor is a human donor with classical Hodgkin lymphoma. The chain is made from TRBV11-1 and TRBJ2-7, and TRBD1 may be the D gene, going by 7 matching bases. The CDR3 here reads CASSLQGGEQYF. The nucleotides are TGTGCCAGCAGCTTACAGGGGGGCGAGCAGTACTTC.